Following are 27 T cell receptor beta chains from one sample sequenced in a study of shared clonotypes between healthy human individuals. CD45RO-negative, CCR7-selected cells formed the naive CD8 fraction, which excluded terminally differentiated effector memory CD45RA+ cells. Some clones are missing from TCRdb's copy, which holds only in-frame ones; the method was immunoSEQ multiplex PCR. The data contain about 2.1 million clones, over 85% of them singletons. Sequenced material: naive CD8+ T cells from PBMCs. The receptors were gathered from a young man in good health. Some clones in this sample may be carry-over from other donors' samples.

The genes are TRBV28 and TRBJ2-3; D not certain. V lost 5 bases to trimming and J lost 4 bases, with 16 bases between them. Germline CDR1 and CDR2: MDHEN and SYDVKM. This CDR3 is 15 amino acids long. CDR3 coding DNA: TGTGCCAGCAGTCCCGGTAAGGACGACCCAGATACGCAGTATTTT. Its translation: CASSPGKDDPDTQYF.

The chain couples TRBV29-1 to TRBJ2-7; TRBD1 agrees at 9 bases. The CDR3 has 15 residues. Germline CDR1 is SQVTM and CDR2 is ANQGSEA. Germline trimming cut 4 bases from V and 6 bases from J; bases unmatched to any gene: 13. The CDR3 bases are TGCAGCGTTGCACACCCGGGACAGGGTTTAGGCGAGCAGTACTTC. Translation gives CSVAHPGQGLGEQYF.

This clone was observed a handful of times. The rearrangement joins TRBV19 to TRBJ1-1; a possible D gene is TRBD1 (6 bases). Trimming removed 10 bases at V and 1 base at J, with 13 bases between. The CDR3 covers 13 residues. The germline CDR1 and CDR2 sequences are LNHDA and SQIVND (reference sequence). CDR3 sequence: CAISRGPNTEAFF. CDR3 sequence (DNA): TGTGCCATATCCCGGGGGCCGAACACTGAAGCTTTCTTT.

This clone appeared once. This chain uses TRBV27 with TRBJ1-2; D is undetermined. There are 12 residues in the CDR3. V lost 8 bases and J lost 4, with 11 bases in between. The germline CDR1 and CDR2 sequences are MNHEY and SMNVEV (reference sequence). The CDR3 sequence: CASGSLRYGYTF. CDR3 DNA: TGTGCCAGCGGCAGCCTACGCTATGGCTACACCTTC.

J is TRBJ2-3 and V is TRBV2, with D tentatively TRBD2 (5 bases). Germline V lookup: CDR1 SNHLY, CDR2 FYNNEI. The CDR3 is made up of 15 amino acids. V lost 2 bases to trimming and J lost 2 bases, with 11 bases between them. CDR3: CASSEPLTNTDTQYF. As DNA, the CDR3 is TGTGCCAGCAGTGAACCCCTGACTAACACAGATACGCAGTATTTT.

CDR3 coding DNA: TGCAGCGCCCTTTCCGGACAGTACTATGGCTACACCTTC. Its protein is CSALSGQYYGYTF. The J gene is TRBJ1-2, the V gene TRBV29-1, with D tentatively TRBD1 (6 bases). The CDR3 is made up of 13 amino acids. V gave up 7 bases and J gave up 3 bases, with 15 bases separating them. Looked up from germline, CDR1 is SQVTM and CDR2 is ANQGSEA.

V is TRBV4-1 and J is TRBJ1-4, with D possibly TRBD1 on 5 matching bases. This CDR3 contains 17 residues. CDR1 MGHRA and CDR2 YSYEKL come from the germline V gene. V was shortened by 4 bases and J by 0 bases, with 15 bases between the two germline ends. DNA for the CDR3: TGCGCCAGCAGCCTCTGGGGGACGCCGGCAACTAATGAAAAACTGTTTTTT. Residues: CASSLWGTPATNEKLFF.

The rearrangement uses TRBV5-1 and TRBJ2-1, with 8 bases matching TRBD2. This CDR3 contains 15 residues. CDR1 and CDR2 from the germline V gene are SGHRS and YFSETQ. Germline trimming cut 0 bases from V and 8 bases from J; bases unmatched to any gene: 7. The CDR3 sequence is CASSLGVGAGDEQFF. In DNA, the CDR3 is TGCGCCAGCAGCTTGGGTGTGGGAGCGGGAGATGAGCAGTTCTTC.

J is TRBJ2-7 and V is TRBV5-6, with 8 bases matching TRBD1. CDR3 size: 16 residues. CDR1 and CDR2 from the germline V gene are SGHDT and YYEEEE. Trimming at V came to 3 bases and at J to 0 bases, leaving 8 bases not matched to a gene. CDR3 protein: CASSWGWDRSSYEQYF. CDR3 DNA: TGTGCCAGCAGCTGGGGCTGGGACAGGAGCTCCTACGAGCAGTACTTC.

This rearrangement joins TRBV28 to TRBJ2-3, with TRBD1 as a possible D gene (5 bases). Looked up from germline, CDR1 is MDHEN and CDR2 is SYDVKM. V lost 0 bases to trimming and J lost 3 bases, with 16 bases between them. CDR3 size: 17 residues. In DNA form, the CDR3 reads TGTGCCAGCAGTTTATGGCGGTCATTGGGGCCTACAGATACGCAGTATTTT. Amino acids: CASSLWRSLGPTDTQYF.

The chain carries TRBV28 and TRBJ2-4; 10 positions match TRBD1. The CDR3 extends over 19 amino acids. J was trimmed by 0 bases and V by 2 bases; bases with no gene match: 10. Germline loops: CDR1 MDHEN, CDR2 SYDVKM. The CDR3 region is CASSLRGQGTIGAKNIQYF. The CDR3 region has the DNA TGTGCCAGCAGTTTAAGGGGACAGGGGACGATTGGAGCCAAAAACATTCAGTACTTC. The full variable domain, completed using reference TRBV28 and TRBJ2-4, is DVKVTQSSRYLVKRTGEKVFLECVQDMDHENMFWYRQDPGLGLRLIYFSYDVKMKEKGDIPEGYSVSREKKERFSLILESASTNQTSMYLCASSLRGQGTIGAKNIQYFGAGTRLSVL.

This sequence joins TRBV4-1 and TRBJ2-5; TRBD1 agrees at 8 bases. V trimming: 1 base; J trimming: 5 bases; junction bases outside the gene matches: 18. Germline-derived CDR1 and CDR2 are MGHRA and YSYEKL. This CDR3 comprises 19 residues. The CDR3: CASSQVGGAGGAIGETQYF. The CDR3 region has the DNA TGCGCCAGCAGCCAAGTCGGAGGGGCAGGGGGCGCTATAGGGGAGACCCAGTACTTC.

This clone has a single count. V gene TRBV27 combines with J gene TRBJ1-5, with TRBD1 as a possible D gene (5 bases). Trimming cost V 7 bases and J 6 bases, with 19 bases left between them. The CDR3 spans 15 residues. Germline CDR1 is MNHEY and CDR2 is SMNVEV (reference sequence). The CDR3 is CASTQRGASGQPQHF. As DNA, the CDR3 is TGTGCCAGCACTCAAAGGGGAGCAAGCGGTCAGCCCCAGCATTTT.

The DNA of the CDR3 is TGTGCCAGCAGCTTCACTAGGCGGGGGAACGAGCAGTACTTC. This gives the protein CASSFTRRGNEQYF. The chain employs TRBV7-9 and TRBJ2-7; the match to TRBD2 covers 7 bases. The V and J ends lost 3 bases and 5 bases, in that order; junction bases with no gene match: 7. Per germline, CDR1 SEHNR and CDR2 FQNEAQ (reference sequence). The CDR3 length is 14 residues.

The genes are TRBV9 and TRBJ2-5; D possibly corresponds to TRBD2 (5 bases). CDR1 SGDLS and CDR2 YYNGEE come from the germline V gene. This CDR3 region has 16 residues. Deletions cut 0 bases from V and 2 bases from J, with 14 bases between. CDR3 DNA: TGTGCCAGCAGCGTAGCTCTTGCGGGCCTACAAGAGACCCAGTACTTC. It translates to CASSVALAGLQETQYF.

This clone showed up just once. V and J are TRBV9 and TRBJ2-3; 14 nucleotides line up with TRBD2. CDR1 is SGDLS, CDR2 YYNGEE, per germline. With V trimmed by 3 bases and J by 3 bases, 6 bases remained unmatched. This CDR3 has 17 amino acids. The CDR3 region has the DNA TGTGCCAGCAGCGAAAGACTAGCGGGAGGGCCGACAGATACGCAGTATTTT. Translating it yields CASSERLAGGPTDTQYF.

This chain connects TRBV11-2 to TRBJ1-1; perhaps TRBD1 as D (6 bases). Trimming pared 3 bases from V and 11 bases from J, leaving 13 bases between. The CDR3 has 12 residues. Germline-derived CDR1 and CDR2 are SGHAT and FQNNGV. The CDR3 DNA reads as TGTGCCAGCAGCTTGAGGGGGGCGGTTGCTTTCTTT. This sequence encodes CASSLRGAVAFF.

This clone was seen once. The rearrangement uses TRBV27 and TRBJ2-7; D not certain. Germline CDR1 is MNHEY and CDR2 is SMNVEV (reference sequence). Deletions cut 3 bases from V and 3 bases from J, with 9 bases between. This CDR3 is built from 13 residues. DNA for the CDR3: TGTGCCAGCAGTTTGGGCTTTCACTACGAGCAGTACTTC. Translating gives CASSLGFHYEQYF.

The V and J genes are TRBV27 and TRBJ2-2; 11 bases map to TRBD2. Germline CDR1 is MNHEY and CDR2 is SMNVEV (reference sequence). After removal of 6 bases from V and 2 bases from J, the junction contained 5 bases not matched to a gene. The CDR3 is made up of 16 amino acids. The CDR3 reads CASSLLAGVNTGELFF. The CDR3, as DNA: TGTGCCAGCAGCTTACTAGCGGGAGTAAACACCGGGGAGCTGTTTTTT.

The rearrangement links TRBV6-6 to TRBJ2-5; TRBD1 might be the D (6 bases). V gave up 1 base and J gave up 5 bases, with 17 bases separating them. Germline V lookup: CDR1 MNHNY, CDR2 SVGAGI (reference sequence). CDR3 size: 16 residues. CDR3 in DNA: TGTGCCAGCAGTTACTTTCAGGGACCGCAGGGGGAGACCCAGTACTTC. It codes for CASSYFQGPQGETQYF.

This chain uses TRBV5-6 with TRBJ1-4, with 10 bases fitting TRBD1. The germline V gene encodes CDR1 SGHDT and CDR2 YYEEEE. V shed 4 bases and J 4 bases; nucleotides not matched to a gene: 13. The CDR3 has 18 amino acids. Written as DNA, the CDR3 is TGTGCCAGCAGCCGACGTTTGGACAGGGGGGGTAGTAATGAAAAACTGTTTTTT. This codes for CASSRRLDRGGSNEKLFF.

This clone occurred once. The chain recombines TRBV5-3 with TRBJ2-1, with TRBD2 matching over 8 bases. TRBV5-3 is flagged as an ORF with uncertain function. CDR3 size: 11 residues. V shed 9 bases, J shed 9 bases, and the junction held 5 bases outside the gene matches. The CDR3 DNA sequence: TGTGCCATCCTTAGCGGGGTTGAGCAGTTCTTC. This translates into CAILSGVEQFF.

The CDR3 bases are TGCAGCGTTCAGGCTAGCGGGAGGGGACTCACCGGGGAGCTGTTTTTT. Translation gives CSVQASGRGLTGELFF. V is TRBV29-1 and J is TRBJ2-2; 12 bases fit TRBD2. After removal of 5 bases from V and 4 bases from J, the junction contained 8 bases not matched to a gene. The CDR3 spans 16 residues. Germline V lookup: CDR1 SQVTM, CDR2 ANQGSEA.

V is TRBV10-3 and J is TRBJ1-2; D unresolved. The ends were cut back, 0 bases at V and 0 bases at J, with 11 bases in the middle. This CDR3 is 16 amino acids long. Germline assignment: CDR1 ENHRY and CDR2 SYGVKD. Written as DNA, the CDR3 is TGTGCCATCAGTGAGTCGAGTTCGGGAGCTAACTATGGCTACACCTTC. Amino acids: CAISESSSGANYGYTF.

This clone has a single count. CDR3 in DNA: TGTGCCAGCAAAAACGGTGGACGTCACACAGATACGCAGTATTTT. Translating it yields CASKNGGRHTDTQYF. The rearrangement joins TRBV27 to TRBJ2-3; D gene uncertain. The CDR3 is 15 amino acids. Deletions cut 7 bases from V and 2 bases from J, with 16 bases between. Per the germline V gene, CDR1 is MNHEY and CDR2 is SMNVEV (reference sequence).

Notes on this clone: This may arise from a read error, as a much more abundant clone is one base away. This specimen includes other DNA sequences encoding the same CDR3. V usage is TRBV11-2 and J usage is TRBJ2-3, with no clear D. In germline, CDR1 is SGHAT, CDR2 FQNNGV. Trimming cost V 1 base and J 1 base, with 3 bases left between them. This CDR3 region has 13 residues. The CDR3 protein is CASSLGRTDTQYF. In DNA form, the CDR3 reads TGTGCCAGCAGCTTAGGGCGCACAGATACGCAGTATTTT.

The chain employs TRBV11-2 and TRBJ2-7, with a tentative D call TRBD1 (6 bases). CDR3 length: 16 residues. Per the germline V gene, CDR1 is SGHAT and CDR2 is FQNNGV. V gave up 3 bases and J gave up 0 bases, with 15 bases separating them. Here the CDR3 reads CASSLGRGTSSYEQYF. For the CDR3, the DNA is TGTGCCAGCAGCTTGGGCAGGGGCACGAGCTCCTACGAGCAGTACTTC. Full variable domain (remainder filled in from reference TRBV11-2 and TRBJ2-7): EAGVAQSPRYKIIEKRQSVAFWCNPISGHATLYWYQQILGQGPKLLIQFQNNGVVDDSQLPKDRFSAERLKGVDSTLKIQPAKLEDSAVYLCASSLGRGTSSYEQYFGPGTRLTVT.